These 29 T cell receptor beta chains came from one sample sequenced in a study of cytomegalovirus exposure and HLA in healthy donors. The PCR had 60 Vbeta and 13 Jbeta primers. Assay: immunoSEQ multiplex PCR; the TCRdb copy retains only in-frame clones and omits some. This table lists about 130,000 clones. The sample comprised PBMCs. These receptors originate from a man between 18 and 35 years old in good health and CMV-seronegative.

The chain carries TRBV20-1 and TRBJ1-1; D not resolved. Germline V gene sequence: CDR1 DFQATT, CDR2 SNEGSKA (reference sequence). This CDR3 comprises 11 residues. V lost 1 base and J lost 8, with 8 bases in between. CDR3 sequence (DNA): TGCAGTGCTAGAGGGAGAATAGAAGCTTTCTTT. Encoded protein: CSARGRIEAFF.

The rearrangement joins TRBV5-6 to TRBJ1-4; 7 nucleotides agree with TRBD1. The junction had 4 bases not matched to a gene; V was cut back by 4 bases and J by 4 bases. Germline assignment: CDR1 SGHDT and CDR2 YYEEEE. This CDR3 is built from 14 residues. CDR3 sequence: CASSPRGYNEKLFF. For the CDR3, the DNA is TGTGCCAGCAGCCCCAGGGGGTATAATGAAAAACTGTTTTTT.

The CDR3 DNA sequence: TGCGCCAGCAGCTTGTCGCAGAATAATGAAAAACTGTTTTTT. It codes for CASSLSQNNEKLFF. The chain recombines TRBV5-1 with TRBJ1-4; D call uncertain. Germline CDR1 SGHRS, CDR2 YFSETQ. The ends were cut back, 1 base at V and 4 bases at J, with 8 bases in the middle. The CDR3 totals 14 residues. Using reference TRBV5-1 and TRBJ1-4 for the parts outside the CDR3, the full variable domain is KAGVTQTPRYLIKTRGQQVTLSCSPISGHRSVSWYQQTPGQGLQFLFEYFSETQRNKGNFPGRFSGRQFSNSRSEMNVSTLELGDSALYLCASSLSQNNEKLFFGSGTQLSVL.

The chain employs TRBV7-8 and TRBJ2-5; possibly TRBD1 for D (6 bases). With 5 bases removed from V and 5 bases from J, the gap between germline ends came to 12 bases. CDR1 and CDR2 from the germline V gene are SGHVS and FQNEAQ. CDR3 length: 13 residues. CDR3 sequence (DNA): TGTGCCAGCAGCCCGTCCCAGGGGGAGACCCAGTACTTC. Translation gives CASSPSQGETQYF.

The CDR3 here is CASSSLQGAGNIQYF. In nucleotides, the CDR3 is TGCGCCAGCAGCTCTTTACAGGGGGCGGGAAACATTCAGTACTTC. This chain connects TRBV5-1 to TRBJ2-4, with TRBD1 matching 9 bases. CDR1 is SGHRS and CDR2 is YFSETQ in the germline V gene. J lost 6 bases, V lost 3 bases, and 7 bases had no gene match. The CDR3 length is 15 residues.

The chain is built from TRBV19 and TRBJ1-1; D is undetermined. The CDR3 runs to 14 residues. Per germline, CDR1 LNHDA and CDR2 SQIVND (reference sequence). V was trimmed by 3 bases and J by 2 bases, leaving 10 bases between them. The CDR3 nucleotides read TGTGCCAGTAGTATTGGGCAGGCTAACACTGAAGCTTTCTTT. This gives the protein CASSIGQANTEAFF.

The genes are TRBV7-9 and TRBJ1-1, with 8 bases lining up with TRBD1. Germline loops: CDR1 SEHNR, CDR2 FQNEAQ (reference sequence). This CDR3 has 15 residues. With V trimmed by 3 bases and J by 0 bases, 3 bases remained unmatched. The CDR3 spells CASSFRQGMNTEAFF. DNA for the CDR3: TGTGCCAGCAGCTTTAGACAGGGGATGAACACTGAAGCTTTCTTT.

In the case of this clone: It is unclear where the CDR3 begins or ends on the DNA, so no DNA is shown, and the CDR3 is as TCRdb lists it. The chain carries TRBV30 and TRBJ1-2; the DNA was not compared with TRBD1, the D call given in the table. Germline V CDR1 and CDR2: GTSNPN, SVGIG (reference sequence). The length of the CDR3 is 13 amino acids, counting both ends. The CDR3 loop reads CAWGQGAGYGYIF.

This chain links TRBV28 with TRBJ2-1, with D maybe TRBD1 (6 bases). V dropped 2 bases and J dropped 4 bases, with 12 bases sitting between them. The germline gives CDR1 MDHEN, CDR2 SYDVKM. This CDR3 is 15 amino acids long. This chain's CDR3 is CASSLVGARYNEQFF. CDR3 DNA: TGTGCCAGCAGTTTAGTGGGGGCACGTTACAATGAGCAGTTCTTC.

This sequence joins TRBV18 and TRBJ1-4, with a tentative D call TRBD1 (5 bases). The V gene's germline CDR1 is KGHSH and CDR2 LQKENI. Trimming stripped 2 bases from V and 8 bases from J, with 18 bases between. This CDR3 contains 16 residues. The CDR3 DNA follows: TGTGCCAGCTCACCAGGGGACCGGGGGAGAGGGGAAAAACTGTTTTTT. This encodes CASSPGDRGRGEKLFF.

The V call is TRBV28, the J call TRBJ2-1, with D possibly being TRBD1 (5 bases). V dropped 4 bases and J dropped 10 bases, with 11 bases sitting between them. The CDR3 runs 12 residues. Germline V gene sequence: CDR1 MDHEN, CDR2 SYDVKM. The CDR3 is CASSSRGGEQFF. The CDR3 nucleotides read TGTGCCAGCAGTTCTAGGGGTGGCGAGCAGTTCTTC. Combining the CDR3 with reference TRBV28 and TRBJ2-1 gives the whole variable domain DVKVTQSSRYLVKRTGEKVFLECVQDMDHENMFWYRQDPGLGLRLIYFSYDVKMKEKGDIPEGYSVSREKKERFSLILESASTNQTSMYLCASSSRGGEQFFGPGTRLTVL.

This sequence joins TRBV6-1 and TRBJ1-2; D perhaps matches TRBD1 (6 bases). CDR3 length: 15 residues. V shed 6 bases and J shed 4 bases, with 18 bases lying between them. CDR1 is MNHNS, CDR2 SASEGT, per germline. CDR3 residues: CASRGGPPISYGYTF. DNA for the CDR3: TGTGCCAGCAGGGGGGGGCCTCCTATTTCCTATGGCTACACCTTC.

Comment on this clone: The same CDR3 arises from other DNA sequences in this sample as well. V gene TRBV6-6 combines with J gene TRBJ2-3, with no clear D. V was pared by 2 bases and J by 1 base, with 4 bases between. The CDR3 loop spans 13 amino acids. The germline V gene encodes CDR1 MNHNY and CDR2 SVGAGI (reference sequence). The CDR3 loop is CASSYPGTDTQYF. The CDR3 DNA sequence: TGTGCCAGCAGTTACCCGGGCACAGATACGCAGTATTTT.

The chain is built from TRBV5-4 and TRBJ2-3; 7 bases agree with TRBD1. Trimming at V came to 3 bases and at J to 3 bases, leaving 1 base not matched to a gene. Germline-derived CDR1 and CDR2 are SGHNT and YYREEE (reference sequence). This CDR3 region has 13 residues. The CDR3 DNA is TGTGCCAGCAGCTGGGACAGAACAGATACGCAGTATTTT. This gives the protein CASSWDRTDTQYF.

The V and J genes are TRBV2 and TRBJ1-2; no clear D. The CDR3 consists of 13 residues. Per germline, CDR1 SNHLY and CDR2 FYNNEI. V lost 8 bases and J lost 5, with 15 bases in between. The CDR3 DNA reads as TGTGCCAGCGAAGACACTTCCTTTTATGGCTACACCTTC. Protein: CASEDTSFYGYTF.

V gene TRBV30 combines with J gene TRBJ2-5; D assignment may be TRBD1 or TRBD2 (5 bases each). The last part of the DNA fits TRBJ2-7 better; the J call may be wrong. CDR3 length: 12 amino acids. Per the germline V gene, CDR1 is GTSNPN and CDR2 is SVGIG (reference sequence). CDR3 nucleotides: TGTGCCGGGACCGCTAGCTCCTACGAGCAGTACTTC. This sequence encodes CAGTASSYEQYF.

The chain employs TRBV9 and TRBJ2-3, with 8 bases fitting TRBD2. This CDR3 is built from 15 residues. Germline lookup yields CDR1 SGDLS and CDR2 YYNGEE. Trimming cost V 3 bases and J 4 bases; bases outside gene matches: 7. The CDR3 region is CASSESGRGADTQYF. CDR3 bases: TGTGCCAGCAGCGAGAGCGGGAGAGGGGCAGATACGCAGTATTTT.

The chain employs TRBV19 and TRBJ1-2; 7 bases fit TRBD1. CDR1 is LNHDA and CDR2 is SQIVND in the germline V gene (reference sequence). The CDR3 spans 15 residues. V dropped 10 bases and J dropped 0; count of bases not matched to a gene: 11. In DNA, the CDR3 is TGTGCCACTTCCCAGGGGGAGTACCCTAACTATGGCTACACCTTC. This translates into CATSQGEYPNYGYTF.

The rearrangement uses TRBV27 and TRBJ2-1; a weak D match, TRBD2 (6 bases). The CDR3 has 13 residues. Germline values: CDR1 MNHEY, CDR2 SMNVEV (reference sequence). The ends were cut back, 3 bases at V and 9 bases at J, with 12 bases in the middle. The CDR3 DNA reads as TGTGCCAGCAGTTTGGGCGGGGTCAGTGAGCAGTTCTTC. It yields the protein CASSLGGVSEQFF.

V is TRBV2 and J is TRBJ2-7, with D maybe TRBD1 (5 bases). Germline assignment: CDR1 SNHLY and CDR2 FYNNEI. The CDR3 is 13 residues long. V was clipped by 5 bases and J by 4 bases, with 12 bases between them. The DNA for the CDR3 is TGTGCCAGCAGTCTGCAGGGTGGTTACGAGCAGTACTTC. It codes for CASSLQGGYEQYF.

This chain joins TRBV6-5 and TRBJ2-1; possibly TRBD2 for D (5 bases). V was cut by 1 base and J by 8 bases, with 6 bases left in between. The germline V gene encodes CDR1 MNHEY and CDR2 SVGAGI. CDR3 length: 12 amino acids. CDR3 protein: CASSYYGDEQFF. CDR3 nucleotides: TGTGCCAGCAGTTACTACGGGGATGAGCAGTTCTTC.

The genes are TRBV6-5 and TRBJ1-2; D unclear. V was clipped by 3 bases and J by 4 bases, with 12 bases between them. The CDR3 contains 14 residues. CDR1 is MNHEY and CDR2 is SVGAGI in the germline V gene. In nucleotides, the CDR3 is TGTGCCAGCAGTTATCTCGGCAGGCTCTATGGCTACACCTTC. Protein: CASSYLGRLYGYTF.

The chain recombines TRBV4-1 with TRBJ2-5; 14 positions agree with TRBD2. The J call may be faulty, since TRBJ2-7 better matches the DNA end. Per the germline V gene, CDR1 is MGHRA and CDR2 is YSYEKL. This CDR3 comprises 17 residues. The DNA for the CDR3 is TGCGCCAGCAGCCAAGATACGGGACTAGCGGGAGCTTACGAGCAGTACTTC. It is translated as CASSQDTGLAGAYEQYF.

This chain uses TRBV25-1 with TRBJ2-5; 10 positions agree with TRBD2. V was pared by 0 bases and J by 4 bases, with 8 bases of the junction left unmatched. The germline V gene has CDR1 MGHDK and CDR2 SYGVNS. The CDR3 has 17 amino acids. CDR3 nucleotide sequence: TGTGCCAGCAGTGAATATAATAGCGGGGGGCCAGGAGAGACCCAGTACTTC. Translating it yields CASSEYNSGGPGETQYF.

The chain carries TRBV5-6 and TRBJ1-5, with 7 bases identical to TRBD1. CDR3 length: 16 residues. After removal of 1 base from V and 1 base from J, the junction contained 5 bases not matched to a gene. Germline loops: CDR1 SGHDT, CDR2 YYEEEE. CDR3 residues: CASSLSGTVSNQPQHF. In nucleotides, the CDR3 is TGTGCCAGCAGCTTGTCGGGGACAGTAAGCAATCAGCCCCAGCATTTT.

The chain has TRBV2 and TRBJ2-7; the match to TRBD2 covers 13 bases. Germline loops: CDR1 SNHLY, CDR2 FYNNEI. Losses at the gene ends were 6 bases for V and 2 bases for J; bases not matched to a gene: 1. CDR3 length equals 14 residues. The CDR3 sequence: CASRGLAGTYEQYF. As DNA, the CDR3 is TGTGCCAGCAGGGGACTAGCGGGGACCTACGAGCAGTACTTC.

The chain recombines TRBV19 with TRBJ1-4; D uncertain. Trimming removed 4 bases from V and 7 bases from J, with 10 bases in between. Germline V gene data show CDR1 as LNHDA and CDR2 as SQIVND (reference sequence). This CDR3 is built from 13 residues. The CDR3 nucleotides are TGTGCCAGTAGTACGGCCGGCGGTGAAAAACTGTTTTTT. Translating it yields CASSTAGGEKLFF.

The chain links TRBV2 to TRBJ1-1; no firm D call. Trimming removed 0 bases from V and 2 bases from J, with 10 bases in between. Germline CDR1 and CDR2: SNHLY and FYNNEI. The CDR3 is 15 residues long. The CDR3 loop reads CASSEAQLTNTEAFF. In nucleotides, the CDR3 is TGTGCCAGCAGTGAAGCCCAATTAACTAACACTGAAGCTTTCTTT.

V gene TRBV30 combines with J gene TRBJ2-6; D gene unclear. V lost 8 bases, J lost 0 bases, and 11 bases lay in between. Germline-derived CDR1 and CDR2 are GTSNPN and SVGIG (reference sequence). This CDR3 is built from 14 residues. The CDR3 is CAGTTLSGANVLTF. CDR3 DNA sequence: TGTGCCGGAACGACACTCTCTGGGGCCAACGTCCTGACTTTC.